One sample yielded the 3 T cell receptor beta chains listed below, sequenced in a study of T cell repertoires in cytomegalovirus infection. These TCRs' antigens remain unknown. TCRdb called the reads again in MiXCR, with one record for every CDR3 protein. The sample records hundreds of thousands of distinct CDR3 sequences, roughly a third being singletons. The input for sequencing was cultured PBMCs, taken from culture after CMV antigen stimulation. These receptor sequences come from a human donor in good health (CMV status not recorded). Some clones in this sample may be carry-over from other donors' samples.

The CDR3 region has the DNA TGTGCCAGCAGTTCTGGGCAGGAAGTTGAAGCTTTCTTT. This gives the protein CASSSGQEVEAFF. The chain recombines TRBV12-3 or TRBV12-4 with TRBJ1-1; D is unclear. This CDR3 is 13 amino acids long. V dropped 4 bases and J dropped 7 bases, with 13 bases sitting between them.

This chain connects TRBV11-2 to TRBJ2-3, with a tentative D call TRBD2 (6 bases). The CDR3 runs to 19 residues. Germline-derived CDR1 and CDR2 are SGHAT and FQNNGV. The ends were cut back, 1 base at V and 3 bases at J, with 23 bases in the middle. CDR3 nucleotide sequence: TGTGCCAGCAGCTTAGTCCCGGGGAGGTACCGTGGGGTTACAGATACGCAGTATTTT. This codes for CASSLVPGRYRGVTDTQYF. Variable domain in full (rest from reference TRBV11-2 and TRBJ2-3): EAGVAQSPRYKIIEKRQSVAFWCNPISGHATLYWYQQILGQGPKLLIQFQNNGVVDDSQLPKDRFSAERLKGVDSTLKIQPAKLEDSAVYLCASSLVPGRYRGVTDTQYFGPGTRLTVL.

The chain links TRBV6-6 to TRBJ1-1; D is uncertain. The V gene's germline CDR1 is MNHNY and CDR2 SVGAGI (reference sequence). The CDR3 totals 14 residues. V was trimmed by 3 bases and J by 0 bases, leaving 8 bases between them. The CDR3 here is CASSYANVNTEAFF. CDR3 bases: TGTGCCAGCAGTTATGCAAACGTGAACACTGAAGCTTTCTTT.